This TCR beta chain was identified during a study of shared clonotypes between healthy human individuals. Trimming at V came to 5 bases and at J to 6 bases, leaving 6 bases not matched to a gene. This CDR3 is built from 13 residues. Germline CDR1 reads MDHEN; CDR2 reads SYDVKM. The protocol was immunoSEQ multiplex PCR, while the TCRdb copy is restricted to in-frame clones and leaves out a portion. The sample records about 1.1 million clones, approximately 78% being singletons. This clone has more than one count but fewer than ten. At the DNA level, this CDR3 is encoded by other sequences in the same sample as well.

The sequence was obtained from a man younger than 30 in good health. Some clones in this sample may be carry-over from other donors' samples. The chain carries TRBV28 and TRBJ1-1; 7 bases match TRBD1. Material for sequencing was memory CD4+ T cells from PBMCs. The subset: CD45RA-negative fraction. CDR3 DNA: TGTGCCAGCAGTCCAACAGGGGTGGCTGAAGCTTTCTTT. This encodes CASSPTGVAEAFF.